These 8 T cell receptor beta chains share one sample of origin, sequenced in a study of shared clonotypes between healthy human individuals. Repertoires were generated with immunoSEQ multiplex PCR, while TCRdb's copy carries only in-frame clones and drops some. The sample records about 1,900,000 clones, about 95% being singletons. Naive CD8 populations comprised CD45RO-negative cells positively selected for CCR7, excluding terminally differentiated effector memory CD45RA+ cells. Sample: naive CD8+ T cells sorted from blood. Receptor source: a man younger than 30 in good health.

V is TRBV5-6 and J is TRBJ2-7; D is undetermined. CDR3 size: 14 residues. The V end lost 2 bases, the J end lost 0 bases, and 9 bases lay between the germline ends. Germline CDR1 reads SGHDT; CDR2 reads YYEEEE. CDR3 bases: TGTGCCAGCAGCTTTGTATCAAACTCCTACGAGCAGTACTTC. Protein product: CASSFVSNSYEQYF. Full variable domain (outside the CDR3, taken from reference TRBV5-6 and TRBJ2-7): DAGVTQSPTHLIKTRGQQVTLRCSPKSGHDTVSWYQQALGQGPQFIFQYYEEEERQRGNFPDRFSGHQFPNYSSELNVNALLLGDSALYLCASSFVSNSYEQYFGPGTRLTVT.

This clone has only one observation. The gene calls are TRBV19 and TRBJ1-5; D might be TRBD1 (5 bases). From germline, CDR1 is LNHDA and CDR2 SQIVND (reference sequence). The V end was cut by 3 bases, the J end by 2 bases, with 17 bases between. CDR3 size: 17 residues. CDR3 coding DNA: TGTGCCAGTAGTATTTCGCAGGGTGGGTTTGGCAATCAGCCCCAGCATTTT. This codes for CASSISQGGFGNQPQHF.

The chain carries TRBV5-6 and TRBJ2-1; 11 bases align to TRBD2. The germline gives CDR1 SGHDT, CDR2 YYEEEE. V lost 4 bases, J lost 0 bases, and 6 bases stayed unmatched. The CDR3 length is 17 residues. This CDR3 reads CASSGTTSGDSYNEQFF. The CDR3 DNA reads as TGTGCCAGCAGCGGAACGACTAGCGGGGACTCCTACAATGAGCAGTTCTTC. Looking up the rest from reference TRBV5-6 and TRBJ2-1 gives the full variable domain: DAGVTQSPTHLIKTRGQQVTLRCSPKSGHDTVSWYQQALGQGPQFIFQYYEEEERQRGNFPDRFSGHQFPNYSSELNVNALLLGDSALYLCASSGTTSGDSYNEQFFGPGTRLTVL.

This sequence joins TRBV7-9 and TRBJ2-5; D not resolved. The germline V gene has CDR1 SEHNR and CDR2 FQNEAQ (reference sequence). Between the trimmed V and J ends, which lost 4 bases and 1 base, there was a span of 16 bases. The CDR3 runs 16 residues. This CDR3 reads CASSSNGKKVQETQYF. CDR3 bases: TGTGCCAGCAGCTCAAACGGAAAGAAGGTCCAAGAGACCCAGTACTTC.

This clone was seen only once. One end of the junction does not line up with germline, which may come from a read error. The gene calls are TRBV30 and TRBJ1-4; D is unclear. CDR1 and CDR2 from the germline V gene are GTSNPN and SVGIG (reference sequence). CDR3 length: 13 amino acids. Here the CDR3 DNA reads TGTGCCTGGAGTGCCAGTACTAATGAAAAACTGCTTTTT. Protein sequence: CAWSASTNEKLLF.

The chain links TRBV11-1 to TRBJ1-1; D gene uncertain. Germline V gives CDR1 SGHAT, CDR2 FQDESV (reference sequence). The CDR3 totals 14 residues. The V and J ends lost 1 base and 4 bases respectively, with 10 bases between them. CDR3 nucleotides: TGTGCCAGCAGCTTAGTGGTCCGGGGCACTGAAGCTTTCTTT. This translates into CASSLVVRGTEAFF.

This chain links TRBV28 with TRBJ2-7; unclear D gene. The V end was cut by 2 bases, the J end by 0 bases, with 14 bases between. Germline CDR1 MDHEN, CDR2 SYDVKM. This CDR3 spans 16 amino acids. CDR3 DNA sequence: TGTGCCAGCAGTTTAGTTGTGCGCGGAAGCTCCTACGAGCAGTACTTC. Protein product: CASSLVVRGSSYEQYF.

This clone came up once. This chain connects TRBV27 to TRBJ1-5, with D perhaps TRBD1 (6 bases). V gave up 4 bases and J gave up 6 bases, with 19 bases separating them. Germline V gene data show CDR1 as MNHEY and CDR2 as SMNVEV (reference sequence). CDR3 length equals 16 residues. CDR3 sequence: CASSSSSGEAPQPQHF. DNA of the CDR3: TGTGCCAGCAGTTCTTCCTCAGGGGAGGCGCCTCAGCCCCAGCATTTT.